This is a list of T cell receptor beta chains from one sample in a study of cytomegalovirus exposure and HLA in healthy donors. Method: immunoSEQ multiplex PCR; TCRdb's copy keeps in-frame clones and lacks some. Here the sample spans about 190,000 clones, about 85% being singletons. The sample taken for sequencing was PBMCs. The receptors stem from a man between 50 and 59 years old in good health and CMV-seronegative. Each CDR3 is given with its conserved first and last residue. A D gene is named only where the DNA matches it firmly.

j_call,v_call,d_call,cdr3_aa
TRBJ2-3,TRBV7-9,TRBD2,CASSSIRTSAGGTQYF
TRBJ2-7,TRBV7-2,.,CASSFPGGRFYEQHF
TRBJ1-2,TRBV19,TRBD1,CASRGTVGGYTF
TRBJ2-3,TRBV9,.,CASSVVGAADTQYF
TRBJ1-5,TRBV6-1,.,CASSEVAGNSNQPQHF
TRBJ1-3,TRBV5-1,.,CASSFPRPSGNTIYF
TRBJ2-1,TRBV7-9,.,CSSSLELGSSYNEQFF
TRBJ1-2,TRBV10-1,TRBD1,CASSESRGYGYTF
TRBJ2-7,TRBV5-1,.,CASSFQPGTRGEQYF
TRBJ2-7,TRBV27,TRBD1,CASSPGQGYNEQYF
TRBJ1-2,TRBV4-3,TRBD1,CASSQEEGQGAGYTF
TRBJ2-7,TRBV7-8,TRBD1,CASSPRTGDFYEQYF
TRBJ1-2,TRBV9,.,CASSQNKLTGTGGYTF
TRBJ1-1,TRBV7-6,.,CASSFSDKPPGTEAFF
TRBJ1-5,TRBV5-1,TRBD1,CASSVRDRPHQPQHF
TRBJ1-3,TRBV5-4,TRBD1,CASSRQGSGNTIYF
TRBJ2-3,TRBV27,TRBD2,CASSPIRTSGPDTQYF
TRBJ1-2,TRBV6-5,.,CASSYAVNFYGYTF
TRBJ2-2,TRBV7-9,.,CSSSSRTSTNTGELFF
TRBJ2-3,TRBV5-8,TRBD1,CASSFRGPDTQYF
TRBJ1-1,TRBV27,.,CASSLFLGPRTEAFF
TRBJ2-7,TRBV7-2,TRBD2,CASSRTSGGAGYEQYF
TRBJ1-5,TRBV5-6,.,CASSLYGQGNQPQHF
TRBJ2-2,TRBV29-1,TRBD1,CSVAGQGAISGELFF
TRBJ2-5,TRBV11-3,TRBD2,CASSLGTSGAQETQYF
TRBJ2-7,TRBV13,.,CASSLVRAHPPGEQYF
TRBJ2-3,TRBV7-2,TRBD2,CASSLASTGGKDTQYF
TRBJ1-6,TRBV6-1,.,CASSVNREGSPLHF
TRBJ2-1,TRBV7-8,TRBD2,CASSLGGSGGPEQFF
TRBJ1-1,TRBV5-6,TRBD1,CASFKQGRLGTEAFF
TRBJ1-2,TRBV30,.,CAWSVKGDGYTF
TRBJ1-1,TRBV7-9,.,CASSSPPNTEAFF
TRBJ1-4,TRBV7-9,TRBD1,CASSSRTGGNEKLFF
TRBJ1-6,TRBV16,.,CASSQMPRGSPLHF
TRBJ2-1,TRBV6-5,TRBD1,CASSFQKGQGKSEQFF
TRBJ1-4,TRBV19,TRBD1,CASSTGQVAEKLFF
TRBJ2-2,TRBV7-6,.,CASSLVWESNTGELFF
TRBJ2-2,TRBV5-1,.,CASSSGTRPTGELFF
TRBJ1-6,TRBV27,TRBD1,CASSLSRDRGGNNSPLHF
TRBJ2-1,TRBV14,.,CASSQAWARNEQFF
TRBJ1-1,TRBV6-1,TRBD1,CASRDRVTEAFF
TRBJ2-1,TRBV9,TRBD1,CASSVRTQGDEQFF
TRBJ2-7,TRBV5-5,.,CASSLVAGVNPLEQYF
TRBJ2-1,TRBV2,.,CASSETGSGEQFF
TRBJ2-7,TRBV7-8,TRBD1,CASSLDRGPFGEQYF
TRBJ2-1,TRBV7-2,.,CASSQSGNPYNEQFF
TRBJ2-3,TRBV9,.,CASSVGGHGTDTQYF
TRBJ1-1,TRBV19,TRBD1,CASSTRQGMNTEAFF
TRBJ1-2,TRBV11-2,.,CASSLLVGANYGYTF
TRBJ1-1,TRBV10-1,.,CASSESNRKAFF
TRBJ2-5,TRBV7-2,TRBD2,CASSINGRGGLETQYF
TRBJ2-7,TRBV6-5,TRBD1,CASKQIDRGDYEQYF
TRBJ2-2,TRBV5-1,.,CASKDPGVARELFF
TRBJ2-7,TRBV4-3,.,CASSPYRQAHYEQYF
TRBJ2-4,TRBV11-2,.,CASSLDLADIQYF
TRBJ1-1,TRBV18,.,CASSPSTGRGEAFF
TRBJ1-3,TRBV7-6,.,CASSLDRRNTIYF